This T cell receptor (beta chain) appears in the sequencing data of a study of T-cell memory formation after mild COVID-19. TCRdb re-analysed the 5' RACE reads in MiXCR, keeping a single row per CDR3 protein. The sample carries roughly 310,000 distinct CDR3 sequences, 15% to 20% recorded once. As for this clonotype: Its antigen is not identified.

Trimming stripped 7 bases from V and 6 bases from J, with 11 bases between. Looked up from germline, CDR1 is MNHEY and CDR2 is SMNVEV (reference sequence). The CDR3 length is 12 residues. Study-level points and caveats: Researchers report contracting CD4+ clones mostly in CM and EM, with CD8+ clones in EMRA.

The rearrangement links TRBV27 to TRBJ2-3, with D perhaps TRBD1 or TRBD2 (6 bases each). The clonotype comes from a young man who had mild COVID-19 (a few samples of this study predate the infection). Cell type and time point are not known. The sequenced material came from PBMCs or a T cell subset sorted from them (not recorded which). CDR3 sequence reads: CASNQGGDTQYF. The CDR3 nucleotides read TGTGCCAGCAATCAAGGGGGGGATACGCAGTATTTT.